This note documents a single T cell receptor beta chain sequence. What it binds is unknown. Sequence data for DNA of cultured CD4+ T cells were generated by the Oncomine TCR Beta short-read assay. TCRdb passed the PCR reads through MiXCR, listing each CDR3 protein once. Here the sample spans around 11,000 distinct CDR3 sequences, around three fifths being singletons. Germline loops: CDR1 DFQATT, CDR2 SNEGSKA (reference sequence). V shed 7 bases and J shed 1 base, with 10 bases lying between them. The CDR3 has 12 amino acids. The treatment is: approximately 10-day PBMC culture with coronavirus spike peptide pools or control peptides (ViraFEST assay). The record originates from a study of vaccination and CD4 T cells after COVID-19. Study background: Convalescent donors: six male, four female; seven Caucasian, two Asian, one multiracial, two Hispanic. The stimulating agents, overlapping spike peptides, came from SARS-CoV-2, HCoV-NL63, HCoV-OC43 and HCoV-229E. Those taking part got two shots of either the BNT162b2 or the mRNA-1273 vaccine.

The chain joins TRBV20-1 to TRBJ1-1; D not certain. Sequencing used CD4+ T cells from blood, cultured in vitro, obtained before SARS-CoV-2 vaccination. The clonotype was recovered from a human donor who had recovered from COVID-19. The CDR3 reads CSERSPNTEAFF. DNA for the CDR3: TGCAGTGAAAGGTCCCCGAACACTGAAGCTTTCTTT.